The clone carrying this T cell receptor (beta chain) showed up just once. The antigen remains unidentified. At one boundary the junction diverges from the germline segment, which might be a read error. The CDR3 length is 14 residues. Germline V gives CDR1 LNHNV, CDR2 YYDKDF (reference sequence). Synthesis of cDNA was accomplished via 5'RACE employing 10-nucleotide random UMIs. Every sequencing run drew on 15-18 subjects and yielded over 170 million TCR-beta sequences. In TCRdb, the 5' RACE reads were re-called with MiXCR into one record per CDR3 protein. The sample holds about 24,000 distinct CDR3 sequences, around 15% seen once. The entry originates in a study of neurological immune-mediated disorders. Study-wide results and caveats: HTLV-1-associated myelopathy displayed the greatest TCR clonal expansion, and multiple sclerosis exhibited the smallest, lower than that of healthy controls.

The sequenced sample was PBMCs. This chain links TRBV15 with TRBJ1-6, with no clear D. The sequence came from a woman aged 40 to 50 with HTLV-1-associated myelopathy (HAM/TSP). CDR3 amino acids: CATSRDKMFEPLYF. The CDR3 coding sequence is TGTGCCACCAGCAGAGATAAAATGTTTGAACCCCTCTACTTC.